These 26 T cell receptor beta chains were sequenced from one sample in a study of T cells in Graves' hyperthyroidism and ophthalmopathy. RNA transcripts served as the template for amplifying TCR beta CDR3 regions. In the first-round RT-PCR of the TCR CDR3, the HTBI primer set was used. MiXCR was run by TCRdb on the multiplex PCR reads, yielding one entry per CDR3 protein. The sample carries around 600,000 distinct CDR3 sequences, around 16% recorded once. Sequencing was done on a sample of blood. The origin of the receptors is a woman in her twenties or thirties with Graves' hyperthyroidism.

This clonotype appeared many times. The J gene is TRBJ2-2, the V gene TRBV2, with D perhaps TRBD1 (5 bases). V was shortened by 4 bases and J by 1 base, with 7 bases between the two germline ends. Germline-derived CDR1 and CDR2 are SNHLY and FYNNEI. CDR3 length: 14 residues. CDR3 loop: CASSGTQNTGELFF. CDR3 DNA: TGTGCCAGCAGTGGGACACAGAACACCGGGGAGCTGTTTTTT.

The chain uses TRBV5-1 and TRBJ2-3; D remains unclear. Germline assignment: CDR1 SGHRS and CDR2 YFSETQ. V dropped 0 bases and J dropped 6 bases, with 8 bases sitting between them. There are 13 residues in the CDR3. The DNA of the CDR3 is TGCGCCAGCAGCTTGGGAGATTTCGATACGCAGTATTTT. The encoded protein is CASSLGDFDTQYF.

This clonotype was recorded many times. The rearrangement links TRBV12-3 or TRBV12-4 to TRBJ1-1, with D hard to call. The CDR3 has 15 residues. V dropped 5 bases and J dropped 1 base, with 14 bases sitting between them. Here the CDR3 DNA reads TGTGCCAGCAGTCTAACGGGCACAGCGAACACTGAAGCTTTCTTT. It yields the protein CASSLTGTANTEAFF.

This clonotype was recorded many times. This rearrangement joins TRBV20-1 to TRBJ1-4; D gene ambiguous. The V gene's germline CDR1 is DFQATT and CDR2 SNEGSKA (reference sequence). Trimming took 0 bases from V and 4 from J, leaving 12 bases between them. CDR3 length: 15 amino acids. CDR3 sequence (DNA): TGCAGTGCTAGAGATCCCTGGGCGGGTAATGAAAAACTGTTTTTT. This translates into CSARDPWAGNEKLFF.

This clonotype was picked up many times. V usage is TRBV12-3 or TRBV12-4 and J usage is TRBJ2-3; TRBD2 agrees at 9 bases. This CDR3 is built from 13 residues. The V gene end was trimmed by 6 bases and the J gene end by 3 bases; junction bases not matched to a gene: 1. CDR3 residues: CASRGLATDTQYF. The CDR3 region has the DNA TGTGCCAGCAGGGGACTAGCAACAGATACGCAGTATTTT.

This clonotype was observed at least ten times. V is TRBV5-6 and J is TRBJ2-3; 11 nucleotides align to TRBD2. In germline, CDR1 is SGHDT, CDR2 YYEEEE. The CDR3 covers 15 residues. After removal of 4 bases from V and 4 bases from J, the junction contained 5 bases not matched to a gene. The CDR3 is CASSQLAGVADTQYF. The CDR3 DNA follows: TGTGCCAGCAGCCAACTAGCGGGAGTCGCAGATACGCAGTATTTT.

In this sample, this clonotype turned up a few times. The CDR3 is CASSPGIGSGYEQYF. As DNA, the CDR3 is TGTGCCAGCAGCCCTGGTATCGGGAGTGGTTACGAGCAGTACTTC. The V and J genes are TRBV9 and TRBJ2-7, with D maybe TRBD2 (6 bases). Trimming took off 4 bases at V and 4 bases at J, with 18 bases between the two ends. Germline CDR1 SGDLS, CDR2 YYNGEE. CDR3 length: 15 residues.

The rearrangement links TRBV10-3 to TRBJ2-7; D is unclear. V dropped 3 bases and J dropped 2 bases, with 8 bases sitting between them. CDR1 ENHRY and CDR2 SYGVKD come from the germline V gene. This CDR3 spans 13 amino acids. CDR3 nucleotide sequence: TGTGCCATCAGTGAAGTGAACACCTACGAGCAGTACTTC. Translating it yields CAISEVNTYEQYF.

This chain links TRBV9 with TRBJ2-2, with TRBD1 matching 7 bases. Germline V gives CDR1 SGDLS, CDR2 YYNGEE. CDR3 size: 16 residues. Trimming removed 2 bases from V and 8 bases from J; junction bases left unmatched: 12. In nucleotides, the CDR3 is TGTGCCAGCAGCGTGACAGGGTCGGTTGTAGTTGGGGAGCTGTTTTTT. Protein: CASSVTGSVVVGELFF.

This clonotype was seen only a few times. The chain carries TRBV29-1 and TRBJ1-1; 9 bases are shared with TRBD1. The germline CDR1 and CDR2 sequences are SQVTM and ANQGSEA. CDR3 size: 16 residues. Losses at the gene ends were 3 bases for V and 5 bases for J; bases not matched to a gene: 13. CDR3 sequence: CSVEGTGTWGWTEAFF. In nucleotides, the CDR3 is TGCAGCGTTGAGGGGACAGGGACGTGGGGCTGGACTGAAGCTTTCTTT.

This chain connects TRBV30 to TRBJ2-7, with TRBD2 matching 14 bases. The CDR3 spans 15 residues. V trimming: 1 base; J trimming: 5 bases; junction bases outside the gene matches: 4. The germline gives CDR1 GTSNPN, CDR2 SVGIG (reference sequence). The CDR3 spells CAWSAAGLAGDEQYF. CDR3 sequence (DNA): TGTGCCTGGAGTGCCGCGGGACTAGCGGGAGACGAGCAGTACTTC.

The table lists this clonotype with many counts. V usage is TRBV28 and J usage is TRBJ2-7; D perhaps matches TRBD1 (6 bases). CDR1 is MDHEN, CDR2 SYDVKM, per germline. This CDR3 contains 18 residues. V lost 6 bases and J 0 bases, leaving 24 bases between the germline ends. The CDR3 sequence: CASRRTGTETISSYEQYF. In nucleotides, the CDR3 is TGTGCCAGCAGACGAACAGGGACCGAGACCATAAGCTCCTACGAGCAGTACTTC.

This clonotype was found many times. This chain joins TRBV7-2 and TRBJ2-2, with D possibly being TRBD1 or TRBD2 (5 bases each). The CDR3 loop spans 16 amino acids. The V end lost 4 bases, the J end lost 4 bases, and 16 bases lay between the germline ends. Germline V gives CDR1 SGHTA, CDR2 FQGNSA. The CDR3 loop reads CASSSTGTVGTGELFF. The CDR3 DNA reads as TGTGCCAGCAGCTCAACCGGGACGGTGGGCACCGGGGAGCTGTTTTTT.

CDR3 DNA: TGTGCCAGCAGTTTAATAGCGGGTGCCCCCTACGAGCAGTACTTC. This gives the protein CASSLIAGAPYEQYF. This rearrangement joins TRBV27 to TRBJ2-7; 7 positions match TRBD2. CDR3 length equals 15 residues. V gave up 2 bases and J gave up 2 bases; unmatched junction bases: 6. CDR1 and CDR2 from the germline V gene are MNHEY and SMNVEV (reference sequence).

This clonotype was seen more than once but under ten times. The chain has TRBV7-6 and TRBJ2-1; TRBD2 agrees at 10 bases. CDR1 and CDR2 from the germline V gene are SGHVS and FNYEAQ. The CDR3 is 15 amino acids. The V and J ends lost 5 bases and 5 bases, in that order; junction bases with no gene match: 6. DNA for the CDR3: TGTGCCAGCAGCGTCAGCGGGAGGGCCAACAATGAGCAGTTCTTC. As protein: CASSVSGRANNEQFF.

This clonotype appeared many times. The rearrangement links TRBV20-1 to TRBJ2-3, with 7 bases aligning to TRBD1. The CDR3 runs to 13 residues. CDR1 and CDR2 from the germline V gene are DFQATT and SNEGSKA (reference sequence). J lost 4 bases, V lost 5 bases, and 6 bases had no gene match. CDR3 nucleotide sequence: TGCAGTGCTGAGACAGGGTTTGCAGATACGCAGTATTTT. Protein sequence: CSAETGFADTQYF.

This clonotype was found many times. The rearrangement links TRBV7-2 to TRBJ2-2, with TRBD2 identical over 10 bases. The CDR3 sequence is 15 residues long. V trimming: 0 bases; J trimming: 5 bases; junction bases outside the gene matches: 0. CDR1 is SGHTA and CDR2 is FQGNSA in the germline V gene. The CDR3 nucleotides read TGTGCCAGCAGCTTAGCTAGCGGGGGGACCGGGGAGCTGTTTTTT. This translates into CASSLASGGTGELFF. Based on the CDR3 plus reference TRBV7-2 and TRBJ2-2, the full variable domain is GAGVSQSPSNKVTEKGKDVELRCDPISGHTALYWYRQSLGQGLEFLIYFQGNSAPDKSGLPSDRFSAERTGGSVSTLTIQRTQQEDSAVYLCASSLASGGTGELFFGEGSRLTVL.

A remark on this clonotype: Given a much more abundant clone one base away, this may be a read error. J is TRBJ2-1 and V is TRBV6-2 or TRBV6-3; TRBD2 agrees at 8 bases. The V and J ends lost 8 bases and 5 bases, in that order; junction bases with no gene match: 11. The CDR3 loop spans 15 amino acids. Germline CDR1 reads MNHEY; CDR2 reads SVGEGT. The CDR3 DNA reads TGTGCCAGCGGGCAACCCGAGACTAGCGACAATGAGCAGTTCTTC. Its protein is CASGQPETSDNEQFF.

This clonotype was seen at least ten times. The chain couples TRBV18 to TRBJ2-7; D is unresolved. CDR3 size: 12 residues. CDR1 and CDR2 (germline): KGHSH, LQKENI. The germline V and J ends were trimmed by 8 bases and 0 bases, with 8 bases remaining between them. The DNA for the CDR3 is TGTGCCAGCAGCCCAACCTCCTACGAGCAGTACTTC. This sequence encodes CASSPTSYEQYF.

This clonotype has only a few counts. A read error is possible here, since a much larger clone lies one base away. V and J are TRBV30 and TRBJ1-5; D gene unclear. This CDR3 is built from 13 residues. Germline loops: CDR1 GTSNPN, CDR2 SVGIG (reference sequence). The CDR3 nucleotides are TGTGCCTGGCGTGTAAAGGGCGGTCAGCCCCAGCATTTT. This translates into CAWRVKGGQPQHF.

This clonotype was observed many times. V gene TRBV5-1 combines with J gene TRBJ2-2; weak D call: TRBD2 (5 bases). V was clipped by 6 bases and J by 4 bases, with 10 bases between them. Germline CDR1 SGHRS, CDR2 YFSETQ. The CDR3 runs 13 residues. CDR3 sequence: CASTAAVTGELFF. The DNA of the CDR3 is TGCGCCAGCACAGCGGCGGTCACCGGGGAGCTGTTTTTT.

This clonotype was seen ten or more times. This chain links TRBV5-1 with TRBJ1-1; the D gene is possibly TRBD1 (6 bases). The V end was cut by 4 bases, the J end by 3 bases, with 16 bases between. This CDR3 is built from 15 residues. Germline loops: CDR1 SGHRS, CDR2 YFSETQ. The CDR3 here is CASSALGGMDTEAFF. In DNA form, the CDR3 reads TGCGCCAGCAGCGCCCTTGGGGGCATGGACACTGAAGCTTTCTTT.

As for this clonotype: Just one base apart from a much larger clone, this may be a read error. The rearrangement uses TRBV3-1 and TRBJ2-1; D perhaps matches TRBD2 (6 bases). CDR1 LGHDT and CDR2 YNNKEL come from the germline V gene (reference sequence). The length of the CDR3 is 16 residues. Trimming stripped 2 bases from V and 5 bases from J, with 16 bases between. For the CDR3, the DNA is TGTGCCAGCAGCCAAACGGGGGAGATCCCCGACAATGAGCAGTTCTTC. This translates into CASSQTGEIPDNEQFF.

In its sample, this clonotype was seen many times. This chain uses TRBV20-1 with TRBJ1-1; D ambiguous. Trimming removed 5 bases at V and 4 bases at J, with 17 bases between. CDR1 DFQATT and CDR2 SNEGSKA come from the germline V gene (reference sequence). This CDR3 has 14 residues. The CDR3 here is CSAGLVGFRTEAFF. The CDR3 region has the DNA TGCAGTGCTGGCTTGGTAGGGTTTCGCACTGAAGCTTTCTTT.

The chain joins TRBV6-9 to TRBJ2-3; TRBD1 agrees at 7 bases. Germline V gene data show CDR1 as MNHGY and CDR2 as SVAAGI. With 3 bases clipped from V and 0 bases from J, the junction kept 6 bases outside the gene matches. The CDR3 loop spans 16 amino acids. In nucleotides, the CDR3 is TGTGCCAGCAGTTACAGGGGGACAAGCAGCACAGATACGCAGTATTTT. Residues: CASSYRGTSSTDTQYF.

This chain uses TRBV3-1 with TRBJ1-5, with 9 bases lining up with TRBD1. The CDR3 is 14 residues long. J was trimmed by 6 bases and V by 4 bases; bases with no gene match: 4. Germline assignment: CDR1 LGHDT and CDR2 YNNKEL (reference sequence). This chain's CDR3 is CASSRRQGGQPQHF. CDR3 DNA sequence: TGTGCCAGCAGCCGGCGACAGGGGGGTCAGCCCCAGCATTTT.